Following are 20 T cell receptor beta chains from one sample sequenced in a study of control samples from healthy donors and cancer patients. Only in-frame clones appear in the TCRdb table, and some are missing; sequencing was by immunoSEQ multiplex PCR. The top ten clones hold less than 6% of a sample with approximately 140,000 clones, 80% to 95% of them seen once. The sample taken for sequencing was blood. The receptors here all came from a man between 18 and 29 years old in good health.

V gene TRBV30 combines with J gene TRBJ1-6; D is uncertain. V was cut by 3 bases and J by 8 bases, with 14 bases left in between. Germline V CDR1 and CDR2: GTSNPN, SVGIG (reference sequence). The CDR3 has 14 amino acids. DNA for the CDR3: TGTGCCTGGAGCATAAGGGTTTCCTATTCACCCCTCCACTTT. This sequence encodes CAWSIRVSYSPLHF.

This sequence joins TRBV30 and TRBJ2-7, with D perhaps matching TRBD1 (5 bases). The V gene lost 1 base and the J gene lost 3 bases, with 13 bases spanning the gap. Germline V lookup: CDR1 GTSNPN, CDR2 SVGIG (reference sequence). This CDR3 contains 14 residues. CDR3 protein: CAWSGAGNFYEQYF. The CDR3 DNA follows: TGTGCCTGGAGTGGGGCAGGGAATTTCTACGAGCAGTACTTC.

The rearrangement links TRBV18 to TRBJ2-5, with TRBD2 identical over 14 bases. Trimming removed 4 bases from V and 4 bases from J; junction bases left unmatched: 8. The CDR3 has 17 amino acids. Germline V gene data show CDR1 as KGHSH and CDR2 as LQKENI. The CDR3 coding sequence is TGTGCCAGCTCACTAGGACTAGCGGGAGGTGGAGGAGAGACCCAGTACTTC. As protein: CASSLGLAGGGGETQYF.

V and J are TRBV11-2 and TRBJ2-7; no clear D gene. Germline assignment: CDR1 SGHAT and CDR2 FQNNGV. The CDR3 is made up of 16 amino acids. The germline V and J ends were trimmed by 0 bases and 6 bases, with 18 bases remaining between them. CDR3 protein: CASSLDMVLQGGEQYF. The CDR3 DNA is TGTGCCAGCAGCTTAGATATGGTATTACAAGGCGGCGAGCAGTACTTC.

V usage is TRBV19 and J usage is TRBJ2-2; possibly TRBD1 or TRBD2 for D (7 bases each). V dropped 3 bases and J dropped 4 bases, with 12 bases sitting between them. CDR1 and CDR2 (germline): LNHDA, SQIVND (reference sequence). There are 15 residues in the CDR3. In DNA, the CDR3 is TGTGCCAGTAGTATCAGGGGGGGATCCACCGGGGAGCTGTTTTTT. Its translation is CASSIRGGSTGELFF.

The chain joins TRBV27 to TRBJ2-1, with 7 bases that match TRBD2. This CDR3 has 12 residues. V lost 6 bases, J lost 9 bases, and 5 bases stayed unmatched. CDR1 is MNHEY, CDR2 SMNVEV, per germline (reference sequence). The CDR3 coding sequence is TGTGCCAGCAGAGTTCCGGGGGGTGAGCAGTTCTTC. Its protein product is CASRVPGGEQFF.

The V gene is TRBV7-9, the J gene TRBJ1-1; D remains unclear. The germline V gene encodes CDR1 SEHNR and CDR2 FQNEAQ (reference sequence). The CDR3 is 14 residues long. V lost 5 bases and J 1 base, leaving 11 bases between the germline ends. The CDR3 protein is CASSQLFGNTEAFF. CDR3 coding DNA: TGTGCCAGCAGCCAATTATTCGGGAACACTGAAGCTTTCTTT.

The chain carries TRBV27 and TRBJ2-1, with D unclear. This CDR3 contains 13 residues. Germline-derived CDR1 and CDR2 are MNHEY and SMNVEV (reference sequence). Trimming removed 2 bases at V and 1 base at J, with 3 bases between. The CDR3 here is CASSLPSYNEQFF. CDR3 coding DNA: TGTGCCAGCAGTTTACCATCCTACAATGAGCAGTTCTTC.

The chain recombines TRBV19 with TRBJ2-3; 11 bases fit TRBD2. The germline V gene encodes CDR1 LNHDA and CDR2 SQIVND (reference sequence). V trimming: 5 bases; J trimming: 2 bases; junction bases outside the gene matches: 6. There are 16 residues in the CDR3. The CDR3 nucleotides are TGTGCCAGTAGTCCACGACTAGCGGGGCTCACAGATACGCAGTATTTT. Its translation is CASSPRLAGLTDTQYF.

The chain carries TRBV7-6 and TRBJ1-1; the D gene is possibly TRBD1 (5 bases). V lost 0 bases, J lost 4 bases, and 9 bases lay in between. The CDR3 sequence is 14 residues long. Germline V lookup: CDR1 SGHVS, CDR2 FNYEAQ. CDR3 sequence (DNA): TGTGCCAGCAGCTTAGCGGGGGGAGTCACTGAAGCTTTCTTT. Its protein is CASSLAGGVTEAFF.

The V call is TRBV2, the J call TRBJ2-7; 9 nucleotides align to TRBD1. The CDR3 totals 14 residues. The V segment lost 7 bases and the J segment 4 bases; nucleotides outside the gene matches: 8. The germline CDR1 and CDR2 sequences are SNHLY and FYNNEI. The CDR3 region is CASMKDRGFYEQYF. The CDR3 DNA reads TGTGCCAGCATGAAGGACAGGGGTTTTTACGAGCAGTACTTC.

The chain uses TRBV6-5 and TRBJ1-6; tentatively, D is TRBD1 (5 bases). Trimming pared 10 bases from V and 8 bases from J, leaving 21 bases between. The CDR3 totals 15 residues. CDR1 is MNHEY and CDR2 is SVGAGI in the germline V gene. CDR3 sequence (DNA): TGTGCCACGATGACAGACCTGTATACGGATTCACCCCTCCACTTT. Protein: CATMTDLYTDSPLHF.

The CDR3 region is CASSFTSGGTDTQYF. The DNA of the CDR3 is TGTGCCAGCAGCTTTACTAGCGGGGGAACAGATACGCAGTATTTT. The chain carries TRBV7-8 and TRBJ2-3; 11 nucleotides align to TRBD2. Germline CDR1 SGHVS, CDR2 FQNEAQ. The CDR3 is made up of 15 amino acids. The trim removed 3 bases at V and 3 bases at J, leaving 2 bases unmatched.

V and J are TRBV5-6 and TRBJ2-3; D unclear. The CDR3 has 15 residues. The V gene lost 4 bases and the J gene lost 0 bases, with 12 bases spanning the gap. Germline V gene data show CDR1 as SGHDT and CDR2 as YYEEEE. The CDR3 here is CASSPPLSSTDTQYF. The CDR3 DNA follows: TGTGCCAGCAGCCCTCCCCTATCGAGCACAGATACGCAGTATTTT.

V usage is TRBV27 and J usage is TRBJ2-7, with 7 bases that match TRBD2. Germline values: CDR1 MNHEY, CDR2 SMNVEV (reference sequence). The CDR3 is 12 amino acids. The V and J ends lost 8 bases and 1 base, in that order; junction bases with no gene match: 2. The DNA for the CDR3 is TGTGCCAGCGGGACTAAATCCTACGAGCAGTACTTC. This encodes CASGTKSYEQYF.

As to this clone: The junction departs from germline at one end; a sequencing error may be responsible. V gene TRBV29-1 combines with J gene TRBJ1-1; the D is unclear. The V gene's germline CDR1 is SQVTM and CDR2 ANQGSEA. The CDR3 sequence is 14 residues long. The DNA of the CDR3 is TGCAGCGTGGAAGTGGCGGATTGGAACACTGAAGCTTTCTTT. Its protein is CSVEVADWNTEAFF.

J is TRBJ2-1 and V is TRBV2; D not certain. CDR3 size: 13 residues. The ends were cut back, 4 bases at V and 7 bases at J, with 11 bases in the middle. Germline CDR1 reads SNHLY; CDR2 reads FYNNEI. The CDR3 is CASSGPLGNEQFF. The CDR3 bases are TGTGCCAGCAGTGGGCCCCTGGGGAATGAGCAGTTCTTC.

This rearrangement joins TRBV27 to TRBJ1-2; the D gene is possibly TRBD1 (6 bases). V shed 6 bases and J shed 6 bases, with 11 bases lying between them. Germline loops: CDR1 MNHEY, CDR2 SMNVEV (reference sequence). This CDR3 has 12 residues. The CDR3 protein is CASRLGQNGYTF. The DNA of the CDR3 is TGTGCCAGCAGACTCGGACAGAATGGCTACACCTTC.

This clone occurred once. The J gene is TRBJ2-3, the V gene TRBV2, with TRBD2 as a possible D gene (6 bases). Germline-derived CDR1 and CDR2 are SNHLY and FYNNEI. This CDR3 region has 15 residues. Trimming shortened V by 1 base and J by 6 bases, and 14 bases separated the two germline ends. CDR3 amino acids: CASSEGTLEGDTQYF. The CDR3 nucleotides read TGTGCCAGCAGTGAAGGCACGCTGGAGGGGGATACGCAGTATTTT.

The V gene is TRBV30, the J gene TRBJ1-2; TRBD1 matches at 7 bases. Looked up from germline, CDR1 is GTSNPN and CDR2 is SVGIG (reference sequence). J gave up 8 bases and V 0 bases, and 3 bases lay outside the gene matches. The length of the CDR3 is 12 residues. CDR3: CAWSVGGRGYTF. DNA for the CDR3: TGTGCCTGGAGTGTAGGGGGCCGAGGCTACACCTTC.